These 17 T cell receptor beta chains came from one sample sequenced in a study of molecular identifiers for immune sequencing clone quantification. TCRdb processed the PCR reads anew with MiXCR; each CDR3 protein has one entry. In the table there are around 480,000 distinct CDR3 sequences, about 20% of which are singletons. The sample was naive CD8+ T cells from blood, with Jurkat cell RNA spiked in. The subset here: FACS-sorted CD8+CD4-CCR7+CD45RA+ naive T cells. These receptors came from a human donor in good health. Some libraries in this study had Jurkat cell RNA spiked in.

In this sample, this clonotype turned up many times. The chain employs TRBV29-1 and TRBJ1-1; a possible D gene is TRBD1 (6 bases). Germline V gene data show CDR1 as SQVTM and CDR2 as ANQGSEA. V was pared by 2 bases and J by 4 bases, with 11 bases between. This CDR3 spans 13 amino acids. CDR3 nucleotides: TGCAGCGTTGAATCCACAGGGACCACTGAAGCTTTCTTT. It specifies CSVESTGTTEAFF.

This clonotype was observed a few times. The chain carries TRBV5-4 and TRBJ2-3; 8 bases match TRBD2. Germline V CDR1 and CDR2: SGHNT, YYREEE (reference sequence). Trimming at V came to 2 bases and at J to 2 bases, leaving 7 bases not matched to a gene. The CDR3 contains 16 residues. This CDR3 reads CASSFPTSGTTDTQYF. The CDR3 DNA reads TGTGCCAGCAGCTTCCCTACTAGCGGTACCACAGATACGCAGTATTTT.

This clonotype was counted a few times. The CDR3 is CASSFQYSNQPQHF. The CDR3 nucleotides are TGTGCCAGCAGTTTTCAATATAGCAATCAGCCCCAGCATTTT. The V gene is TRBV12-3 or TRBV12-4, the J gene TRBJ1-5; D not resolved. V lost 3 bases and J lost 0, with 6 bases in between. The CDR3 covers 14 residues.

The chain is built from TRBV4-1 and TRBJ2-7; 10 bases are a match to TRBD2. V dropped 4 bases and J dropped 4; count of bases not matched to a gene: 10. Germline assignment: CDR1 MGHRA and CDR2 YSYEKL. The CDR3 is made up of 16 amino acids. The CDR3: CASSLDLAGDGYEQYF. The CDR3 region has the DNA TGCGCCAGCAGCCTTGACCTAGCGGGAGATGGGTACGAGCAGTACTTC.

Note on this clonotype: Being one base from a much bigger clone, this may be a read error. The V call is TRBV9, the J call TRBJ1-1; a weak D match, TRBD1 (5 bases). This CDR3 comprises 13 residues. Trimming shortened V by 3 bases and J by 8 bases, and 14 bases separated the two germline ends. The germline CDR1 and CDR2 sequences are SGDLS and YYNGEE. Here the CDR3 reads CASSALGVGEAFF. The CDR3 bases are TGTGCCAGCAGCGCCCTGGGGGTAGGAGAAGCTTTCTTT. The full variable domain, its missing parts supplied by reference TRBV9 and TRBJ1-1, is DSGVTQTPKHLITATGQRVTLRCSPRSGDLSVYWYQQSLDQGLQFLIQYYNGEERAKGNILERFSAQQFPDLHSELNLSSLELGDSALYFCASSALGVGEAFFGQGTRLTVV.

This clonotype was seen repeatedly, ten times or more. V gene TRBV9 combines with J gene TRBJ2-3; 10 bases line up with TRBD2. Germline V gene lookup returns CDR1 SGDLS and CDR2 YYNGEE. This CDR3 spans 18 amino acids. V gave up 3 bases and J gave up 6 bases; unmatched junction bases: 16. In DNA, the CDR3 is TGTGCCAGCAGCGCCCCCGTTAGTGCTAGCGGGGGATGGGATACGCAGTATTTT. Translation: CASSAPVSASGGWDTQYF.

Only a few counts were recorded for this clonotype. A much larger clone lies a single base off, so this may be a read error. This chain links TRBV6-1 with TRBJ2-2; D is possibly TRBD1 (6 bases). The CDR3 is 16 residues long. The germline V gene has CDR1 MNHNS and CDR2 SASEGT. Trimming removed 2 bases from V and 0 bases from J, with 10 bases in between. The CDR3, as DNA: TGTGCCAGCAGTGAATGGGCAGGGGCGAACACCGGGGAGCTGTTTTTT. It yields the protein CASSEWAGANTGELFF.

Of note for this clonotype: Given a much more abundant clone one base away, this may be a read error. The chain carries TRBV7-9 and TRBJ1-1; 7 positions agree with TRBD1. Germline V gene data show CDR1 as SEHNR and CDR2 as FQNEAQ (reference sequence). The CDR3 runs 17 residues. The CDR3 nucleotides are TGTGCCAGCAGCTTAGAGGGGTCAGGGGGGCTGAACGCTGAAGCTTTCTTT. It translates to CASSLEGSGGLNAEAFF.

The chain employs TRBV27 and TRBJ1-6; no clear D. Trimming removed 3 bases at V and 3 bases at J, with 12 bases between. This CDR3 spans 16 amino acids. The V gene's germline CDR1 is MNHEY and CDR2 SMNVEV (reference sequence). The CDR3 protein is CASSLVGIHYNSPLHF. The CDR3, as DNA: TGTGCCAGCAGTTTGGTAGGAATTCACTATAATTCACCCCTCCACTTT.

The J gene is TRBJ1-6, the V gene TRBV19; a weak D match, TRBD1 (5 bases). Germline V gene lookup returns CDR1 LNHDA and CDR2 SQIVND (reference sequence). V was pared by 1 base and J by 3 bases, with 7 bases between. The length of the CDR3 is 15 residues. This chain's CDR3 is CASSIAGDYNSPLHF. DNA of the CDR3: TGTGCCAGTAGTATAGCGGGGGACTATAATTCACCCCTCCACTTT.

This clonotype occurred a few times. The chain carries TRBV11-2 and TRBJ2-7; 8 nucleotides align to TRBD1. This CDR3 comprises 16 residues. J lost 3 bases, V lost 3 bases, and 10 bases had no gene match. CDR1 and CDR2 from the germline V gene are SGHAT and FQNNGV. Here the CDR3 reads CASSLLPGQAYYEQYF. The CDR3 DNA reads as TGTGCCAGCAGCTTGTTACCGGGACAGGCATACTACGAGCAGTACTTC.

This clonotype was seen ten or more times. The CDR3 loop is CASSGTGFYEQYF. In DNA, the CDR3 is TGCGCCAGCAGTGGCACGGGATTCTACGAGCAGTACTTC. The chain couples TRBV5-1 to TRBJ2-7; maybe TRBD2 (5 bases). V lost 5 bases and J lost 3, with 12 bases in between. The germline V gene has CDR1 SGHRS and CDR2 YFSETQ. The CDR3 covers 13 residues. Using reference TRBV5-1 and TRBJ2-7 for the parts outside the CDR3, the full variable domain is KAGVTQTPRYLIKTRGQQVTLSCSPISGHRSVSWYQQTPGQGLQFLFEYFSETQRNKGNFPGRFSGRQFSNSRSEMNVSTLELGDSALYLCASSGTGFYEQYFGPGTRLTVT.

A single count supports this clonotype. A much larger clone differs from this one at a single base, so this may be a read error. As the CDR3 is not closed by the conserved phenylalanine or tryptophan, this likely results from a read error. The V and J genes are TRBV2 and TRBJ2-7; 7 positions agree with TRBD1. V lost 0 bases to trimming and J lost 6 bases; unmatched junction nucleotides: 14. The germline V gene has CDR1 SNHLY and CDR2 FYNNEI. CDR3 length: 17 residues. The CDR3 here is CASSEADQAPQGSEQYL. CDR3 DNA: TGTGCCAGCAGTGAAGCCGACCAGGCCCCACAGGGGAGCGAGCAGTACCTC.

This clonotype was picked up a small number of times. V gene TRBV27 combines with J gene TRBJ2-2; 8 positions agree with TRBD2. The CDR3 consists of 17 residues. V lost 7 bases and J lost 6; bases outside the gene matches: 16. CDR1 and CDR2 (germline): MNHEY, SMNVEV (reference sequence). The CDR3 spells CASTPLQTSEGAGELFF. As DNA, the CDR3 is TGTGCCAGCACCCCTCTCCAGACTAGCGAAGGGGCCGGGGAGCTGTTTTTT.

The V call is TRBV9, the J call TRBJ2-2, with unresolved D. Trimming removed 4 bases from V and 5 bases from J, with 9 bases in between. In germline, CDR1 is SGDLS, CDR2 YYNGEE. This CDR3 region has 13 residues. DNA for the CDR3: TGTGCCAGCAGCAAATACAGAACCGGGGAGCTGTTTTTT. Translation gives CASSKYRTGELFF.

Only a few counts were recorded for this clonotype. The V call is TRBV6-6, the J call TRBJ2-7; D remains ambiguous. Trimming shortened V by 0 bases and J by 5 bases, and 14 bases separated the two germline ends. The germline V gene encodes CDR1 MNHNY and CDR2 SVGAGI (reference sequence). The CDR3 consists of 15 residues. CDR3 in amino acids: CASSYSPGRFDEQYF. DNA for the CDR3: TGTGCCAGCAGTTACTCGCCCGGCAGGTTTGACGAGCAGTACTTC.

About this clonotype: Compared with germline, one end of the junction differs, possibly owing to a read error. The V call is TRBV5-3, the J call TRBJ2-3; perhaps TRBD1 as D (6 bases). The better agreement between TRBJ1-5 and the DNA end casts doubt on the J call. TRBV5-3 is filed as an ORF, its function uncertain. The length of the CDR3 is 16 residues. CDR3 nucleotides: TGTGCCAGCAGCTTGGTTGGCGGGGGGCTCACAGATACGCAGCATTTT. The encoded protein is CASSLVGGGLTDTQHF.